This entry lists 10 T cell receptor beta chains sequenced from one sample in a study of blood T cell repertoires in COVID-19. Some clones are missing from TCRdb's copy, which holds only in-frame ones; the method was immunoSEQ multiplex PCR. The sample has 70,000 to 90,000 clones; approximately 86% are singletons. Sequenced material: peripheral blood. Source of these receptors: a man in his sixties with acute or convalescent COVID-19.

In DNA, the CDR3 is TGTGCCAGCAGCTTGGGTGGTCTAGCGGATAGCTCCTACGAGCAGTACTTC. It yields the protein CASSLGGLADSSYEQYF. The chain couples TRBV5-6 to TRBJ2-7; 7 nucleotides agree with TRBD2. The CDR3 runs to 17 residues. Germline CDR1 SGHDT, CDR2 YYEEEE. The V and J ends lost 0 bases and 0 bases, in that order; junction bases with no gene match: 9.

The J gene is TRBJ2-3, the V gene TRBV12-3 or TRBV12-4; D not resolved. The ends were cut back, 8 bases at V and 10 bases at J, with 19 bases in the middle. The CDR3 runs to 13 residues. CDR3 amino acids: CASGVFGPEAQYF. In DNA form, the CDR3 reads TGTGCCAGCGGAGTTTTTGGTCCAGAAGCGCAGTATTTT.

With respect to this clone: A junction end diverges from the germline sequence, so it may reflect a read error. The rearrangement uses TRBV28 and TRBJ1-5; 8 bases are shared with TRBD1. CDR1 is MDHEN, CDR2 SYDVKM, per germline. This CDR3 region has 14 residues. DNA of the CDR3: TGTGCCAGCAGTTTGCAGGGGGCATATCAGTCCCAGCATTTT. Protein product: CASSLQGAYQSQHF.

The gene calls are TRBV5-4 and TRBJ1-6, with 10 bases identical to TRBD1. CDR1 is SGHNT, CDR2 YYREEE, per germline (reference sequence). CDR3 length: 15 amino acids. After removal of 0 bases from V and 12 bases from J, the junction contained 6 bases not matched to a gene. The CDR3 DNA follows: TGTGCCAGCAGCTTGGGGGACAGGGGAATGGAACCCCTCCACTTT. Its translation: CASSLGDRGMEPLHF.

The V and J genes are TRBV5-1 and TRBJ1-1, with 7 bases that match TRBD1. Germline CDR1 is SGHRS and CDR2 is YFSETQ. V shed 0 bases and J 5 bases; nucleotides not matched to a gene: 7. This CDR3 comprises 15 residues. CDR3 nucleotide sequence: TGCGCCAGCAGCTTGGACGACAGGGTAGTTACTGAAGCTTTCTTT. Translating gives CASSLDDRVVTEAFF.

The chain carries TRBV7-2 and TRBJ1-4; the D is unclear. The germline CDR1 and CDR2 sequences are SGHTA and FQGNSA. The germline V and J ends were trimmed by 5 bases and 6 bases, with 13 bases remaining between them. The CDR3 consists of 14 residues. The CDR3 nucleotides read TGTGCCAGCAGCCCCTCTCGGAGGGATGAAAAACTGTTTTTT. Translated, it gives CASSPSRRDEKLFF.

V gene TRBV29-1 combines with J gene TRBJ2-5; tentative D call: TRBD2 (6 bases). Trimming took off 8 bases at V and 2 bases at J, with 12 bases between the two ends. Germline V gives CDR1 SQVTM, CDR2 ANQGSEA. The CDR3 runs to 12 residues. The CDR3 DNA reads as TGCAGCTCTGGTGGAGGGCAAGAGACCCAGTACTTC. As protein: CSSGGGQETQYF.

The rearrangement uses TRBV19 and TRBJ2-1, with 11 bases matching TRBD1. Trimming took 5 bases from V and 8 from J; bases not matched to a gene: 8. The CDR3 loop spans 15 amino acids. Per the germline V gene, CDR1 is LNHDA and CDR2 is SQIVND (reference sequence). CDR3 nucleotide sequence: TGTGCCAGTAGTCCAGGACAGGGGGCGGGGGATGAGCAGTTCTTC. Amino acid sequence: CASSPGQGAGDEQFF.

The J gene is TRBJ1-1, the V gene TRBV6-6; the D gene is possibly TRBD1 (6 bases). Trimming shortened V by 3 bases and J by 6 bases, and 11 bases separated the two germline ends. Germline values: CDR1 MNHNY, CDR2 SVGAGI (reference sequence). This CDR3 spans 13 amino acids. The CDR3 DNA sequence: TGTGCCAGCAGTTATACAGGGCGGCCTGAAGCTTTCTTT. Encoded protein: CASSYTGRPEAFF.

The genes are TRBV18 and TRBJ1-2, with D perhaps matching TRBD1 (6 bases). Germline CDR1 KGHSH, CDR2 LQKENI. The CDR3 is 17 residues long. Trimming stripped 3 bases from V and 3 bases from J, with 20 bases between. CDR3 DNA: TGTGCCAGCTCACCGCGGAATCAGGGGCGGGGGGACTATGGCTACACCTTC. Translation: CASSPRNQGRGDYGYTF.